This note documents a single T cell receptor (beta chain) sequence. Antigen: not known. This record comes from a study of cytomegalovirus exposure and HLA in healthy donors. Points from the study as a whole: Per a later analysis, 15,000 to 20,000 TCR beta sequences showed association with HLA alleles at 0.05 false discovery rate. High sensitivity and specificity were reportedly achieved when the classifier diagnosed cytomegalovirus status.

The CDR3 is made up of 15 amino acids. Trimming pared 3 bases from V and 1 base from J, leaving 12 bases between. Germline V lookup: CDR1 LNHDA, CDR2 SQIVND (reference sequence). Researchers ran the PCR with 60 Vbeta and 13 Jbeta primers. Clones were sequenced by immunoSEQ multiplex PCR, and TCRdb holds only the in-frame ones, with some missing. The sample has 150,000 to 200,000 clones, 82% seen once. This rearrangement joins TRBV19 to TRBJ2-5, with D perhaps matching TRBD2 (6 bases). The source material was PBMCs. This sequence originates from a girl aged 2-10 years in good health and CMV-seropositive. The CDR3 DNA reads as TGTGCCAGTAGTATCCCAGGAGGGATCCAAGAGACCCAGTACTTC. Encoded protein: CASSIPGGIQETQYF.